There are many counts of the clone carrying this T cell receptor beta chain. TCRdb re-called the 5' RACE reads with MiXCR, one entry per CDR3 protein. The profile shows about 50,000 distinct CDR3 sequences, about a tenth of them singletons. CDR1 is SGHVS, CDR2 FQNEAQ, per germline. The CDR3 is made up of 15 amino acids. V was pared by 4 bases and J by 5 bases, with 8 bases of the junction left unmatched. The data are from a study of neurological immune-mediated disorders. The receptor was isolated from a man between 65 and 79 years old with HTLV-1-associated myelopathy (HAM/TSP). Sequencing was carried out using PBMCs. This chain joins TRBV7-8 and TRBJ2-1, with TRBD1 matching over 7 bases. Written as DNA, the CDR3 is TGTGCCAGCAGCTCGCCCAGACAGGGCAACAATGAGCAGTTCTTC. As protein: CASSSPRQGNNEQFF.